This is a list of T cell receptor beta chains from one sample in a study of cytomegalovirus exposure and HLA in healthy donors. Method: immunoSEQ multiplex PCR; TCRdb's copy keeps in-frame clones and lacks some. The table records some 200,000 clones, 55% to 65% of them present only once. The sequenced sample consisted of PBMCs. Receptor source: a man aged 40-49 years in good health and CMV-seronegative. CDR3s include the opening cysteine and the closing phenylalanine or tryptophan. D genes are given only for firm matches. Clone size appears in some rows only: once, few, many, or a class for an expanded clone.

J: TRBJ2-7; D: .; V: TRBV6-5; size: few; length: 13; CDR3: CASSRDSSAEQYF; DNA: TGTGCCAGCAGTCGCGACTCCAGTGCCGAGCAGTACTTC
J: TRBJ2-5; D: .; V: TRBV6-1; size: few; length: 14; CDR3: CASRSRQVQETQYF; DNA: TGTGCCAGCAGGTCAAGACAAGTCCAAGAGACCCAGTACTTC
J: TRBJ2-3; D: .; V: TRBV6-6; size: .; length: 12; CDR3: CASSLEADTQYF; DNA: TGTGCCAGCAGCCTGGAGGCAGATACGCAGTATTTT
J: TRBJ2-7; D: .; V: TRBV4-2; size: few; length: 15; CDR3: CASSQDNVGGREQYF; DNA: TGTGCCAGCAGCCAAGATAATGTGGGGGGGCGTGAGCAGTACTTC
J: TRBJ1-2; D: TRBD1; V: TRBV7-9; size: .; length: 15; CDR3: CASSLASTGFNGYTF; DNA: TGTGCCAGCAGCTTAGCATCGACAGGGTTTAATGGCTACACCTTC
J: TRBJ1-4; D: .; V: TRBV5-5; size: .; length: 15; CDR3: CASSLEGRGSEKLFF; DNA: TGTGCCAGCAGCTTGGAGGGGAGGGGAAGTGAAAAACTGTTTTTT
J: TRBJ2-5; D: TRBD1; V: TRBV5-5; size: .; length: 16; CDR3: CASSLSGTGFGETQYF; DNA: TGTGCCAGCAGCTTGAGTGGGACAGGTTTTGGGGAGACCCAGTACTTC
J: TRBJ1-2; D: TRBD1; V: TRBV5-1; size: .; length: 14; CDR3: CASSPGTGGRGYTF; DNA: TGCGCCAGCAGCCCGGGTACAGGGGGCCGCGGCTACACCTTC
J: TRBJ2-7; D: .; V: TRBV7-6; size: few; length: 13; CDR3: CASSLDYRHEQYF; DNA: TGTGCCAGCAGCTTAGACTATCGCCACGAGCAGTACTTC
J: TRBJ2-5; D: TRBD2; V: TRBV29-1; size: .; length: 16; CDR3: CSVEVGRDSGKETQYF; DNA: TGCAGCGTTGAAGTCGGCCGGGATAGCGGGAAAGAGACCCAGTACTTC
J: TRBJ2-7; D: TRBD2; V: TRBV2; size: .; length: 14; CDR3: CASMRSGGVSEQYF; DNA: TGTGCCAGCATGAGGAGCGGGGGGGTTTCCGAGCAGTACTTC
J: TRBJ1-3; D: TRBD1; V: TRBV6-5; size: .; length: 15; CDR3: CASSTTGGSGNTIYF; DNA: TGTGCCAGCAGTACCACAGGGGGCTCTGGAAACACCATATATTTT
J: TRBJ2-5; D: TRBD2; V: TRBV7-2; size: .; length: 14; CDR3: CASRRAGGGETQYF; DNA: TGTGCCAGCAGAAGAGCGGGGGGAGGAGAGACCCAGTACTTC
J: TRBJ2-3; D: TRBD2; V: TRBV5-4; size: .; length: 16; CDR3: CASSLGGRAGTDTQYF; DNA: TGTGCCAGCAGCTTGGGAGGGAGGGCCGGGACAGATACGCAGTATTTT
J: TRBJ2-1; D: TRBD1; V: TRBV7-9; size: .; length: 15; CDR3: CASSRRRDRVNEQFF; DNA: TGTGCCAGCAGTCGTCGCCGGGACAGGGTAAATGAGCAGTTCTTC
J: TRBJ2-7; D: TRBD1; V: TRBV6-5; size: .; length: 14; CDR3: CASSPGQGTYEQYF; DNA: TGTGCCAGCAGTCCGGGACAGGGCACTTACGAGCAGTACTTC
J: TRBJ2-1; D: .; V: TRBV29-1; size: few; length: 15; CDR3: CSVTTVRFAYNEQFF; DNA: TGCAGCGTTACGACAGTTCGGTTCGCCTACAATGAGCAGTTCTTC
J: TRBJ2-1; D: TRBD2; V: TRBV30; size: .; length: 14; CDR3: CAWSGTSDYNEQFF; DNA: TGTGCCTGGTCCGGGACTAGCGATTACAATGAGCAGTTCTTC
J: TRBJ2-5; D: .; V: TRBV6-1; size: few; length: 15; CDR3: CASSQPNRARETQYF; DNA: TGTGCCAGCAGTCAACCCAACAGGGCCAGAGAGACCCAGTACTTC
J: TRBJ1-1; D: .; V: TRBV25-1; size: once; length: 13; CDR3: CASTWGWNTEAFF; DNA: TGTGCCAGCACTTGGGGCTGGAACACTGAAGCTTTCTTT
J: TRBJ1-2; D: .; V: TRBV27; size: .; length: 15; CDR3: CASSLAWGGSYGYTF; DNA: TGTGCCAGCAGTTTAGCGTGGGGGGGCAGCTATGGCTACACCTTC
J: TRBJ2-1; D: TRBD2; V: TRBV4-1; size: .; length: 18; CDR3: CASSQGTLAGGSYNEQFF; DNA: TGCGCCAGCAGCCAAGGGACCCTAGCGGGGGGATCCTACAATGAGCAGTTCTTC
J: TRBJ2-7; D: TRBD2; V: TRBV5-6; size: .; length: 15; CDR3: CASSLAGNFFYEQYF; DNA: TGTGCCAGCAGCCTAGCGGGGAACTTCTTCTACGAGCAGTACTTC
J: TRBJ2-3; D: TRBD2; V: TRBV29-1; size: few; length: 13; CDR3: CSVVSGSSDTQYF; DNA: TGCAGCGTTGTGAGCGGGAGTTCAGATACGCAGTATTTT
J: TRBJ2-3; D: TRBD2; V: TRBV6-6; size: .; length: 16; CDR3: CASNLAGGPGTDTQYF; DNA: TGTGCCAGCAATCTAGCGGGGGGGCCGGGGACAGATACGCAGTATTTT
J: TRBJ2-2; D: .; V: TRBV6-5; size: .; length: 15; CDR3: CASSYSEGLAGELFF; DNA: TGTGCCAGCAGTTACTCGGAGGGGCTGGCCGGGGAGCTGTTTTTT
J: TRBJ2-7; D: TRBD1; V: TRBV6-1; size: .; length: 14; CDR3: CASSGQGSLSEQYF; DNA: TGTGCCAGCAGTGGACAGGGCAGCTTGAGCGAGCAGTACTTC
J: TRBJ2-1; D: TRBD1; V: TRBV5-1; size: few; length: 14; CDR3: CASSVRQGSNEQFF; DNA: TGCGCCAGCAGTGTGAGACAGGGGAGCAATGAGCAGTTCTTC
J: TRBJ2-3; D: TRBD1; V: TRBV29-1; size: .; length: 13; CDR3: CSVAGQGPDTQYF; DNA: TGCAGCGTTGCCGGACAGGGCCCAGATACGCAGTATTTT
J: TRBJ2-2; D: .; V: TRBV5-1; size: .; length: 14; CDR3: CASSLTGNTGELFF; DNA: TGCGCCAGCAGCTTGACAGGGAACACCGGGGAGCTGTTTTTT
J: TRBJ1-4; D: .; V: TRBV4-1; size: .; length: 16; CDR3: CASSRRSEPTNEKLFF; DNA: TGCGCCAGCAGCCGCCGAAGCGAGCCAACTAATGAAAAACTGTTTTTT
J: TRBJ2-5; D: TRBD1; V: TRBV18; size: .; length: 17; CDR3: CASSPPKGDRAQETQYF; DNA: TGTGCCAGCTCACCACCGAAGGGGGACAGGGCGCAAGAGACCCAGTACTTC
J: TRBJ1-4; D: .; V: TRBV19; size: .; length: 14; CDR3: CASTQTGLGEKLFF; DNA: TGTGCCAGTACTCAAACAGGGTTGGGCGAAAAACTGTTTTTT
J: TRBJ2-3; D: .; V: TRBV11-3; size: .; length: 14; CDR3: CASSSFREADTQYF; DNA: TGTGCCAGCAGCTCCTTCCGGGAAGCAGATACGCAGTATTTT
J: TRBJ1-6; D: .; V: TRBV2; size: .; length: 14; CDR3: CASSGRSNNSPLHF; DNA: TGTGCCAGCAGTGGGAGAAGTAATAATTCACCCCTCCACTTT
J: TRBJ2-7; D: .; V: TRBV27; size: .; length: 13; CDR3: CASSTRQAGEQYF; DNA: TGTGCCAGCAGTACCAGACAGGCGGGCGAGCAGTACTTC